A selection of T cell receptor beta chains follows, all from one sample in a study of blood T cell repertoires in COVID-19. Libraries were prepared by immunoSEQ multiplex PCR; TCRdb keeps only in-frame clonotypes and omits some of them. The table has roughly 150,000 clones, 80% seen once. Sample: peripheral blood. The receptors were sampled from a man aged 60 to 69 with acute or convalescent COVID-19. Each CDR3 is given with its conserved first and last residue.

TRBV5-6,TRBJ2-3,CASSLPGLAGGHTDTQYF
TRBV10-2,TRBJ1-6,CASSSDRNSPLHF
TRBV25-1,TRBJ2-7,CASSVRTGNREQYF
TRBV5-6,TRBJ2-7,CASSLDRTSHEQYF
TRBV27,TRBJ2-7,CASSGTGTGGRIQYF
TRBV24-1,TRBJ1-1,CTTSDLMNTEAFF
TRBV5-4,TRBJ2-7,CASSPRQGVYEQYF
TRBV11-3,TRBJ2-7,CASSLDSRSSYEQYF
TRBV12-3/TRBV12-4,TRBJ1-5,CASRTANQPQHF
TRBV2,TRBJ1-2,CASSYEQGASYGYTF
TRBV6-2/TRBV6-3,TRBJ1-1,CASTPQTKTNTEAFF
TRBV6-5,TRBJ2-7,CASRNPSGGSYEQYF
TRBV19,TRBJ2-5,CASKPTDQETQYF
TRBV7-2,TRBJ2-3,CASSTGQGRADTQYF
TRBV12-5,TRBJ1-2,CASGLATQGAYGYTF
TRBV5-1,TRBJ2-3,CASSLGGRSSPDTQYF
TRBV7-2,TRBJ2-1,CASSSSGTRYNEQFF
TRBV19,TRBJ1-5,CASRLKGVNQPQHF
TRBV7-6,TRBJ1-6,CASSARQGSPLHF
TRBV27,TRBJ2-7,CASGGTAFYEQYF
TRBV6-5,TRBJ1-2,CASTGGAHGYTF
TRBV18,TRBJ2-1,CASSPGQDNEQFF
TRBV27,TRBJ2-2,CASSLNRANTGELFF
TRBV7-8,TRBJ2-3,CASSPGTSGGRDTQYF
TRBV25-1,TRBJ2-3,CASKPGGAGGDTQYF
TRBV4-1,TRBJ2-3,CASSQGPGPSGTDTQYF
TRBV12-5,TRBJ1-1,CASGSHTGPGMNTEAFF
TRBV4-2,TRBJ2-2,CASSQDFLQGENTGELFF
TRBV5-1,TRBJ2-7,CASSLPASSREYEQYF
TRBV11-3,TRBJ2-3,CACNPASGRPDTQYF
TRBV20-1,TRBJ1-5,CSASSLINQPQHF
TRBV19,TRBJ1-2,CASSMLTGQEGYTF
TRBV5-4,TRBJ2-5,CASSLVGTGSQETQYF
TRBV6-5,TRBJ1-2,CASSRGDGRDGYTF
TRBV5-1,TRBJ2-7,CASSLKGVDREAYEQYF
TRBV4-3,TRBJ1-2,CASSQDPGTGANGYTF
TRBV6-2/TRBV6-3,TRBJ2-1,CASSYSTSGAPPYNEQFF
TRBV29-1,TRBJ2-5,CSVVRLAGGGETQYF
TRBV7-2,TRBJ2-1,CASSQGLPSGGYNEQFF
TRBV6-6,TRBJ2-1,CASSYDQLLVAGALFF
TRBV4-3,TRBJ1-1,CASSAQGVVTEAFF
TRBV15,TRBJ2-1,CATSRTGGLGNDEQFF
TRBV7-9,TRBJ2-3,CASSVKGTSAADTQYF
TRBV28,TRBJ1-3,CASRLDRVNTIYF
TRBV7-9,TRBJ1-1,CASSLGGGETEAFF
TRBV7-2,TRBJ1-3,CASGPPHLSGNTIYF
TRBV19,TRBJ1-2,CASSVVEGASGYTF
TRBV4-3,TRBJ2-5,CASSQERGRWETQYF
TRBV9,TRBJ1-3,CASSVNTASLGNTIYF
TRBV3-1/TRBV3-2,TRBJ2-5,CASSPLAGSAETQYF
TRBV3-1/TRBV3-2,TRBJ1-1,CASSPGTIGEAFF
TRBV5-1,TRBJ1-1,CASSPDTGLNTEAFF
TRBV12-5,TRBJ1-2,CASGLGTGGKRHGYTF
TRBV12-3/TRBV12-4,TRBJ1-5,CASSLTYGTQHF
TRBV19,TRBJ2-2,CASNDRGTGELFF
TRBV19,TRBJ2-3,CATPNTQYF